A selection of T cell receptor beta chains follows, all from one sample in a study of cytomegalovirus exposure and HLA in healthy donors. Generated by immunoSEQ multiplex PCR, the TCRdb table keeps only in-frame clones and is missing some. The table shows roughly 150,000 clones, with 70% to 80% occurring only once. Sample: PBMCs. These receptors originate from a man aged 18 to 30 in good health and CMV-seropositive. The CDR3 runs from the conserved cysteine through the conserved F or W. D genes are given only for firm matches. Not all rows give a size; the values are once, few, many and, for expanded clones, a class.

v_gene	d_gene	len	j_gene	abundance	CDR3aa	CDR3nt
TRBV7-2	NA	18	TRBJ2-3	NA	CASSPRRRGPGGTDTQYF	TGTGCCAGCAGCCCCCGAAGGAGGGGGCCAGGGGGCACAGATACGCAGTATTTT
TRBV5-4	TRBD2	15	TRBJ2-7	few	CASRPGGGSSYEQYF	TGTGCCAGCAGACCCGGGGGGGGGAGCTCCTACGAGCAGTACTTC
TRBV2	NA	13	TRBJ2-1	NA	CATDRWISNEQFF	TGTGCCACGGACAGATGGATCAGCAATGAGCAGTTCTTC
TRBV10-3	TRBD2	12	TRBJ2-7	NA	CAISGREGEQYF	TGTGCCATCAGTGGGAGGGAGGGCGAGCAGTACTTC
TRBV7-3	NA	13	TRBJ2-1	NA	CASRSTGNNEQFF	TGTGCCAGCAGGAGTACAGGGAACAATGAGCAGTTCTTC
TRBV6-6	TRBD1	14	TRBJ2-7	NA	CASRTGTGPYEQYF	TGTGCCAGCAGGACCGGGACAGGGCCCTACGAGCAGTACTTC
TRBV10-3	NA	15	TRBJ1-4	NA	CATSGSFATNEKLFF	TGTGCCACCTCGGGGAGCTTCGCAACTAATGAAAAACTGTTTTTT
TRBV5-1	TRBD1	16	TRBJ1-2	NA	CASSLEGQGTNYGYTF	TGCGCCAGCAGCTTGGAGGGACAGGGAACTAACTATGGCTACACCTTC
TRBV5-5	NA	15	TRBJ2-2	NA	CASSPAVSNTGELFF	TGTGCCAGCAGCCCAGCGGTTTCTAACACCGGGGAGCTGTTTTTT
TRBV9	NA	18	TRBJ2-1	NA	CASSPPGSSARFRGEQFF	TGTGCCAGCAGCCCCCCGGGAAGCAGCGCGCGCTTTCGCGGTGAGCAGTTCTTC
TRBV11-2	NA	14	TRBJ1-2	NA	CASSLDSANYGYTF	TGTGCCAGCAGCTTAGATAGCGCCAACTATGGCTACACCTTC
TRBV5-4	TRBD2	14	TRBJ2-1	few	CASSTGTSYNEQFF	TGTGCCAGCAGCACCGGGACTAGCTACAATGAGCAGTTCTTC
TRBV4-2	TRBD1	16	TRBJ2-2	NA	CASSLWTGGNTGELFF	TGTGCCAGCAGCCTTTGGACAGGGGGCAACACCGGGGAGCTGTTTTTT
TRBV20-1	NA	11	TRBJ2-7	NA	CSAKQGYEQYF	TGCAGTGCCAAGCAGGGCTACGAGCAGTACTTC
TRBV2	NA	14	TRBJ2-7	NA	CASSEGAGSYEQYF	TGTGCCAGCAGTGAGGGGGCTGGGTCCTACGAGCAGTACTTC
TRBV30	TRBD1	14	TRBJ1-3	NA	CARGRQGAGNTIYF	TGTGCCCGAGGCCGACAGGGAGCTGGAAACACCATATATTTT
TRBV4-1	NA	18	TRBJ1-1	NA	CASSQDTGLGGADTEAFF	TGCGCCAGCAGCCAAGATACGGGTTTAGGAGGGGCGGACACTGAAGCTTTCTTT
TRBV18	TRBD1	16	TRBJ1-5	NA	CASSPPGQGDNQPQHF	TGTGCCAGCTCACCACCGGGACAGGGAGACAATCAGCCCCAGCATTTT
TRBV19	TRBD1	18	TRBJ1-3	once	CASSSRTGSTSSGNTIYF	TGTGCCAGTAGTTCCCGGACAGGTTCTACGAGCTCTGGAAACACCATATATTTT
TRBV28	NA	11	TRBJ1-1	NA	CASSYQNEAFF	TGTGCCAGCAGTTACCAGAATGAAGCTTTCTTT
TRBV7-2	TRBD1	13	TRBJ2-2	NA	CASRRTGAGELFF	TGTGCCAGCCGAAGGACAGGGGCCGGGGAGCTGTTTTTT
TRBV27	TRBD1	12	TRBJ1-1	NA	CASTGQSAEAFF	TGTGCCAGCACGGGACAGTCAGCTGAAGCTTTCTTT
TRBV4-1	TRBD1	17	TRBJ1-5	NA	CASSPRTGDGSNQPQHF	TGCGCCAGCAGCCCCCGGACAGGGGATGGTAGCAATCAGCCCCAGCATTTT
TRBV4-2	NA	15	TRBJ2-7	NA	CASSQVHSAAYEQYF	TGTGCCAGCAGCCAAGTTCATTCGGCGGCTTACGAGCAGTACTTC
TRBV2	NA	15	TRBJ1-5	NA	CASGVHGFTDQPQHF	TGTGCCAGCGGCGTGCACGGGTTTACCGATCAGCCCCAGCATTTT
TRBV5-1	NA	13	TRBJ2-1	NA	CASSLQGSNEQFF	TGCGCCAGCAGCTTGCAGGGGAGCAATGAGCAGTTCTTC
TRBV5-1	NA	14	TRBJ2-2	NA	CASSLDLGARELFF	TGCGCCAGCAGCTTGGACTTAGGGGCCCGGGAGCTGTTTTTT
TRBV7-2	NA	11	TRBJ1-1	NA	CASSPYPEAFF	TGTGCCAGCAGCCCCTACCCTGAAGCTTTCTTT
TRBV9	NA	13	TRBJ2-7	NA	CASSVEQGYEQYF	TGTGCCAGCAGCGTAGAACAGGGATACGAGCAGTACTTC
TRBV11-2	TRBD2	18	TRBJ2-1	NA	CASSLESGLADQYNEQFF	TGTGCCAGCAGCTTAGAATCAGGGCTAGCGGACCAATACAATGAGCAGTTCTTC
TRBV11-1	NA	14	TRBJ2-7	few	CASSSRGLVDEQYF	TGTGCCAGCAGCTCCAGGGGCCTGGTCGACGAGCAGTACTTC
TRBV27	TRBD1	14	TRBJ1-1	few	CASRPGGAYTEAFF	TGTGCCAGCAGGCCAGGGGGCGCTTACACTGAAGCTTTCTTT
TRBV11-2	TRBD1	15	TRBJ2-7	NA	CASSLETGVSYEQYF	TGTGCCAGCAGCTTAGAAACAGGGGTCTCCTACGAGCAGTACTTC
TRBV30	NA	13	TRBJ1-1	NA	CACRWGSSAEAFF	TGTGCCTGCCGCTGGGGGTCTAGCGCTGAAGCTTTCTTT
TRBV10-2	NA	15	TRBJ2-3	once	CASSAGIPRADTQYF	TGCGCCAGCAGCGCCGGGATCCCGCGCGCAGATACGCAGTATTTT
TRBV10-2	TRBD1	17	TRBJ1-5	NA	CASSPGTGLISNQPQHF	TGCGCCAGCAGTCCAGGGACAGGTTTGATTAGCAATCAGCCCCAGCATTTT
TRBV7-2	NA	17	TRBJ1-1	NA	CASSKTGTVGTGTEAFF	TGTGCCAGCAGCAAAACAGGGACGGTTGGTACGGGCACTGAAGCTTTCTTT
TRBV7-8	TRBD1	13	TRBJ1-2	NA	CASSFGQGDGYTF	TGTGCCAGCAGCTTTGGACAGGGGGATGGCTACACCTTC
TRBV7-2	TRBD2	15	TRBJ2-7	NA	CASSSISGRVYEQYF	TGTGCCAGCAGCTCCATCTCCGGGAGGGTCTACGAGCAGTACTTC
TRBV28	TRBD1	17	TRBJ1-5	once	CASSPLPRDRSNQPQHF	TGTGCCAGCAGCCCACTCCCCCGGGACAGAAGCAATCAGCCCCAGCATTTT
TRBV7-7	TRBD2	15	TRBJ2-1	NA	CASSFELAAYNEQFF	TGTGCTAGCAGCTTCGAACTAGCGGCCTACAATGAGCAGTTCTTC
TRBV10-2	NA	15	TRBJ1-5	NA	CASSESGGSNQPQHF	TGCGCCAGCAGTGAGTCGGGGGGTAGCAATCAGCCCCAGCATTTT
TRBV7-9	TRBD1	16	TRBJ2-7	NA	CASSGNRDRGLYEQYF	TGTGCCAGCAGCGGGAACCGGGACAGGGGCCTCTACGAGCAGTACTTC
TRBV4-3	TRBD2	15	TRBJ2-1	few	CASSQDEGGNNEQFF	TGCGCCAGCAGCCAAGACGAGGGAGGGAACAATGAGCAGTTCTTC
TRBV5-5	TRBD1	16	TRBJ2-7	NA	CASRNVLTGAPYEQYF	TGTGCCAGCAGAAACGTTTTGACAGGGGCTCCCTACGAGCAGTACTTC
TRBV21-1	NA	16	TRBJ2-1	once	CASTETSGRSGDEQFF	TGTGCCAGCACCGAGACTAGCGGGAGGTCTGGGGATGAGCAGTTCTTC
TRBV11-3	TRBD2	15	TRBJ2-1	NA	CASSPRTSVPNEQFF	TGTGCCAGCAGCCCGCGGACTAGCGTCCCCAATGAGCAGTTCTTC
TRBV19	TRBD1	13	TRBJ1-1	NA	CASSTGGGTEAFF	TGTGCCAGTAGTACAGGGGGCGGCACTGAAGCTTTCTTT
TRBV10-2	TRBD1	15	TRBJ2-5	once	CASKMGQLDLETQYF	TGCGCCAGCAAGATGGGACAGCTTGATTTAGAGACCCAGTACTTC